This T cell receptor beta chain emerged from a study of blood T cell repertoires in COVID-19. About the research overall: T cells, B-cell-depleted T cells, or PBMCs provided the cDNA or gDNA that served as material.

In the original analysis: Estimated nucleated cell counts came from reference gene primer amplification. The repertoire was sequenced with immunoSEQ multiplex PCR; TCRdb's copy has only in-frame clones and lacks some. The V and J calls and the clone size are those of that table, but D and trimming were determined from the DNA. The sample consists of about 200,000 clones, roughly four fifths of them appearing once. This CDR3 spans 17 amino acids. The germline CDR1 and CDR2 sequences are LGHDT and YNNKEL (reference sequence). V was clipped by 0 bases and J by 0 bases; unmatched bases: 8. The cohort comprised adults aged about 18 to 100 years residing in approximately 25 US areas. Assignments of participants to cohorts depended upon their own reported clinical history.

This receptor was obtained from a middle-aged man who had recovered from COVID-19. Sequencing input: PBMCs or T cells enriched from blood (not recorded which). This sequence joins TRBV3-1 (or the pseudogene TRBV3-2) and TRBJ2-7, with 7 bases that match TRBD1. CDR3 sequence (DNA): TGTGCCAGCAGCCAAGATAAGGAGACAGGGAGCTCCTACGAGCAGTACTTC. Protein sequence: CASSQDKETGSSYEQYF.